This TCR beta chain is drawn from a study of beta chain features in type 1 diabetes. As regards this clone: Its specificity is not known.

Study results and caveats: TCRB rearrangement may or may not be influenced by HLA type; here this remained unresolved. The study found moderately but significantly shorter TCRB CDR3s in all four CD4+ subsets of Type 1 diabetes patients. The study found fewer insertions and more deletions at VDJ junctions in type 1 diabetes patients.

Germline assignment: CDR1 SQVTM and CDR2 ANQGSEA. CDR3 size: 14 residues. V was clipped by 4 bases and J by 4 bases; unmatched bases: 8. Every bit of the isolated RNA underwent reverse transcription, so sequencing read expressed TCRB transcripts. Using immunoSEQ multiplex PCR, the repertoire was profiled, and TCRdb retains in-frame clones only, with some absent. The sample includes under 150,000 clones, 17% of them seen just once. The receptor was derived from a man between 18 and 29 years old with type 1 diabetes. The chain carries TRBV29-1 and TRBJ1-1; TRBD1 aligns across 8 bases. Specimen: central memory CD4+ T cells from blood. This CDR3 reads CSVGKGQDSTEAFF. The CDR3 DNA is TGCAGCGTTGGGAAGGGACAGGACTCCACTGAAGCTTTCTTT.